This T cell receptor beta chain was sequenced during a study of blood T cell repertoires in COVID-19. For the study at large: Sites in the United States, Italy and Spain provided acute and convalescent COVID-19 samples. The analysed material was cDNA or gDNA that came from T cells, B-cell-depleted T cells, or PBMCs.

Libraries were prepared by immunoSEQ multiplex PCR; TCRdb keeps only in-frame clonotypes and omits some of them. The sample carries a few hundred thousand clones, about 92% recorded once. Seattle's enrolled individuals joined amid active infection and were then monitored longitudinally. Looked up from germline, CDR1 is SGHRS and CDR2 is YFSETQ. This CDR3 comprises 14 residues. V was trimmed by 4 bases and J by 2 bases, leaving 12 bases between them. The source is a woman aged 55-69 years with COVID-19, enrolled during active disease. Source material: peripheral blood. The rearrangement uses TRBV5-1 and TRBJ1-1, with a possible D match to TRBD1 (5 bases). This chain's CDR3 is CASSAGLGNTEAFF. The CDR3 DNA sequence: TGCGCCAGCAGCGCAGGGTTGGGAAACACTGAAGCTTTCTTT.